Here is one T cell receptor beta chain with its context. No antigen is known for it. The PCR employed 60 Vbeta primers together with 13 Jbeta primers. Generated by immunoSEQ multiplex PCR, the TCRdb table keeps only in-frame clones and is missing some. There are approximately 150,000 clones in the sample; about 80% occur only once, and under 15% lies in the top ten. Trimming removed 4 bases from V and 8 bases from J, with 13 bases in between. The CDR3 runs 13 residues. Germline V lookup: CDR1 SGHKS, CDR2 YYEKEE (reference sequence). This entry is derived from a study of cytomegalovirus exposure and HLA in healthy donors. General study results and limits: The investigators catalogued 164 TCR beta chains as cytomegalovirus-associated. Some public TCRs appeared in many individuals, while most sequences were rare.

The rearrangement uses TRBV5-5 and TRBJ2-1; no firm D call. This receptor was identified in a woman aged 40-49 years in good health and CMV-seronegative. The material sequenced was PBMCs. The CDR3 here is CASSPWRVHEQFF. The CDR3 bases are TGTGCCAGCAGCCCCTGGAGAGTCCATGAGCAGTTCTTC.